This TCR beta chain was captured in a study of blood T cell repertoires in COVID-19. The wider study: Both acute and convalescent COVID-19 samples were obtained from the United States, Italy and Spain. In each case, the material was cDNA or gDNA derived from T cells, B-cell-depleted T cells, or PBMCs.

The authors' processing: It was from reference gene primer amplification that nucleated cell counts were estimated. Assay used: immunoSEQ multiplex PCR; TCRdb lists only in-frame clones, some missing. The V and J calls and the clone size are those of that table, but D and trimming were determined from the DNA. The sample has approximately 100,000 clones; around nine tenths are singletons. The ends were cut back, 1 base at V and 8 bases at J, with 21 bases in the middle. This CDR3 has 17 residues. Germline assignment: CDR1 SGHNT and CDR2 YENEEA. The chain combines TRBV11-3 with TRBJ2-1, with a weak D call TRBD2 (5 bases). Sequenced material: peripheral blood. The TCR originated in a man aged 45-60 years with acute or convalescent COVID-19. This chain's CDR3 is CASSLGLSATRGHEQFF. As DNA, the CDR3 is TGTGCCAGCAGCTTAGGTCTTAGCGCGACACGGGGTCATGAGCAGTTCTTC. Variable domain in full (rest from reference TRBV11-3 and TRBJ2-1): EAGVVQSPRYKIIEKKQPVAFWCNPISGHNTLYWYLQNLGQGPELLIRYENEEAVDDSQLPKDRFSAERLKGVDSTLKIQPAELGDSAVYLCASSLGLSATRGHEQFFGPGTRLTVL.